This T cell receptor (beta chain) originates from a study of CD8+ T cells in alopecia areata. After isolation, RNA underwent reverse transcription to generate cDNA as the sequencing template. This table comes from immunoSEQ multiplex PCR, and its TCRdb copy is limited to in-frame clones, with some not included. Of 130,000 to 150,000 clones listed, roughly 48% were seen once; the top ten hold 6.5% to 7.5%. This CDR3 comprises 16 residues. V lost 3 bases and J lost 4; bases outside the gene matches: 10. Germline V gene lookup returns CDR1 MGHRA and CDR2 YSYEKL. A FACSAria was used to sort CD4+ and CD8+ T cells. These cells came from PBMCs.

The receptor comes from a human donor with alopecia areata. The chain employs TRBV4-1 and TRBJ2-3; 7 nucleotides agree with TRBD1. The sequenced sample was CD4+ T cells sorted from blood. DNA for the CDR3: TGCGCCAGCAGCCAGGTACAGGGGCAAGGGGCAGATACGCAGTATTTT. Translated: CASSQVQGQGADTQYF.